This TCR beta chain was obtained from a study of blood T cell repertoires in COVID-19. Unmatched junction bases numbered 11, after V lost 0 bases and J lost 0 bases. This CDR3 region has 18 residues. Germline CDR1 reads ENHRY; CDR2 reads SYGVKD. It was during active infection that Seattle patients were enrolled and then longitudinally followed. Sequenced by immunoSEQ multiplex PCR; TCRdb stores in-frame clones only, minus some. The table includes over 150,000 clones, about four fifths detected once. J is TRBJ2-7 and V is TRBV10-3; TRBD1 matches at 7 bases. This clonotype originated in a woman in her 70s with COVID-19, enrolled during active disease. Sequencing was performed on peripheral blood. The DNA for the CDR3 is TGTGCCATCAGTGAGTCCGGGGTGGGGACAGCCAGCTCCTACGAGCAGTACTTC. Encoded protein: CAISESGVGTASSYEQYF.